This T cell receptor (beta chain) was captured by sequencing in a study of cytomegalovirus exposure and HLA in healthy donors. Vbeta (60) and Jbeta (13) primers were used in the PCR. Original data processing: An analysis that came later counted tens of millions of unique TCR beta chains, approximately 10 million shared. Only in-frame clones appear in the TCRdb table, and some are missing; sequencing was by immunoSEQ multiplex PCR. The DNA gave D and trimming, while V, J and clone size come from that table. The listing records some 120,000 clones. Broader study findings: The study labeled more than 150 TCR beta chains cytomegalovirus-associated. V- and J-gene trimming of TCR beta was linked (in a later analysis) to a missense DCLRE1C variant.

Germline V gene data show CDR1 as SGDLS and CDR2 as YYNGEE. V lost 4 bases, J lost 0 bases, and 4 bases stayed unmatched. The length of the CDR3 is 15 residues. Healthy bone marrow donors supplied every sample. In regard to this clone: The antigen is undetermined.

The source material was PBMCs. V gene TRBV9 combines with J gene TRBJ1-1, with 9 bases that match TRBD1. The TCR originated in an older woman in good health and CMV-seronegative. As DNA, the CDR3 is TGTGCCAGCAGCTCGCGACAGGGGGTGAACACTGAAGCTTTCTTT. This sequence encodes CASSSRQGVNTEAFF.